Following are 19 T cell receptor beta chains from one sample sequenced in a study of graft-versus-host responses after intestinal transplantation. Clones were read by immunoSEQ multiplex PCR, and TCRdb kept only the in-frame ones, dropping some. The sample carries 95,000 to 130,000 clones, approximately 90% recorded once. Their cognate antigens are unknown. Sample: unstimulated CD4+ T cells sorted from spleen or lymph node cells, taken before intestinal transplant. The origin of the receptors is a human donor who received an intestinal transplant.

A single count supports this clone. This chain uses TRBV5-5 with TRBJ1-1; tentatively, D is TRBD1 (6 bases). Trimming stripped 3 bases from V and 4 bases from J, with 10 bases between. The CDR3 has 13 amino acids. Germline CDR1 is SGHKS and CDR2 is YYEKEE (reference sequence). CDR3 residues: CASSSGHVTEAFF. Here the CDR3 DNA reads TGTGCCAGCAGCTCGGGACACGTCACTGAAGCTTTCTTT.

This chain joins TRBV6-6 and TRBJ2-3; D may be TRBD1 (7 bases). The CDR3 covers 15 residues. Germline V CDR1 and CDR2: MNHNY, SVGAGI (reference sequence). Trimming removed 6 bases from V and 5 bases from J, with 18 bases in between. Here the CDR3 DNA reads TGTGCCAGCAGCGACGTGACAGGGCGGGGAGATACGCAGTATTTT. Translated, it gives CASSDVTGRGDTQYF.

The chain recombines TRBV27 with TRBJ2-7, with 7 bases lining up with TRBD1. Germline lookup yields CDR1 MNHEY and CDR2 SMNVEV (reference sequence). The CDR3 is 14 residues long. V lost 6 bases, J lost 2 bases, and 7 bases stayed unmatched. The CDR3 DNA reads TGTGCCAGCAGGCCTCGACAGGGAACCTACGAGCAGTACTTC. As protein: CASRPRQGTYEQYF.

CDR3 protein: CASSIRRTDRGETQYF. CDR3 in DNA: TGTGCCAGTAGTATCCGACGCACTGACAGGGGCGAGACCCAGTACTTC. V and J are TRBV19 and TRBJ2-5, with 8 bases matching TRBD1. Germline V lookup: CDR1 LNHDA, CDR2 SQIVND (reference sequence). V lost 3 bases to trimming and J lost 5 bases; unmatched junction nucleotides: 11. This CDR3 has 16 residues.

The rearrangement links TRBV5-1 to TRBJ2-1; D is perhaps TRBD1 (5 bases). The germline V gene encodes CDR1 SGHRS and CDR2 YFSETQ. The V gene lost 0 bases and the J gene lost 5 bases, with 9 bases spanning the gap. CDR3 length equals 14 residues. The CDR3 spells CASSLGQIHNEQFF. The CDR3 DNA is TGCGCCAGCAGCTTGGGACAGATCCACAATGAGCAGTTCTTC.

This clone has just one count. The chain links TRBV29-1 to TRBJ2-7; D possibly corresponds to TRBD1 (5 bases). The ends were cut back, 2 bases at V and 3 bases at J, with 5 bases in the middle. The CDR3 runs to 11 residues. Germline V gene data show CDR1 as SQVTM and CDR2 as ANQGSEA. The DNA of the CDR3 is TGCAGCGTTGAAAGGGGCTACGAGCAGTACTTC. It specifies CSVERGYEQYF.

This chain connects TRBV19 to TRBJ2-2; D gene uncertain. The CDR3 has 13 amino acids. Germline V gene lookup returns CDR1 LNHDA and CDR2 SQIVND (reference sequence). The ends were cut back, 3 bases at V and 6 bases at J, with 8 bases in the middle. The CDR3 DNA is TGTGCCAGTAGTATGATAGTCCCCGGGGAGCTGTTTTTT. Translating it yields CASSMIVPGELFF.

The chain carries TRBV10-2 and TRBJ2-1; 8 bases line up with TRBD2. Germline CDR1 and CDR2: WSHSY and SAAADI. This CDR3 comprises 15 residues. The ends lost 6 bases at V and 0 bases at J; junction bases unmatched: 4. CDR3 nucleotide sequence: TGCGCCAGCAGCCTACTAGCGGCCTCCTACAATGAGCAGTTCTTC. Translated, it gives CASSLLAASYNEQFF.

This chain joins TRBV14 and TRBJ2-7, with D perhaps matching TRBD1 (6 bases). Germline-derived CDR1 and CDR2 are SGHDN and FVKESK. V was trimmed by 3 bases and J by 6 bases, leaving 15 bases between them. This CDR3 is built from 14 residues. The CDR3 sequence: CASSHRGEWAEQYF. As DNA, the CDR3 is TGTGCCAGCAGCCACAGGGGCGAGTGGGCCGAGCAGTACTTC.

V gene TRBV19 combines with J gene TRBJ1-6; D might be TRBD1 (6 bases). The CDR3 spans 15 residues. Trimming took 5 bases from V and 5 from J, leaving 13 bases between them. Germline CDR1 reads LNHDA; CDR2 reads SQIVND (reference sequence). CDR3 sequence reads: CASSLRRDNNSPLHF. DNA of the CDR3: TGTGCCAGTAGTTTGCGCCGGGACAATAATTCACCCCTCCACTTT.

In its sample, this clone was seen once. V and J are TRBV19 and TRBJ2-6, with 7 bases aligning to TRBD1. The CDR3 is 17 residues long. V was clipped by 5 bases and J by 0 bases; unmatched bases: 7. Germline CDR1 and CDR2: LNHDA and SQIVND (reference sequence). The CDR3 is CASSVTGTNSGANVLTF. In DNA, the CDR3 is TGTGCCAGTAGTGTGACAGGGACCAACTCTGGGGCCAACGTCCTGACTTTC.

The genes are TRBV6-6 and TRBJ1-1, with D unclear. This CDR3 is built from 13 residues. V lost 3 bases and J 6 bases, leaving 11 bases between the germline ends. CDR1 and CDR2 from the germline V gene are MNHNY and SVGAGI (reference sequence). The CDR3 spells CASSYGESPEAFF. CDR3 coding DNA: TGTGCCAGCAGTTATGGAGAGAGCCCTGAAGCTTTCTTT.

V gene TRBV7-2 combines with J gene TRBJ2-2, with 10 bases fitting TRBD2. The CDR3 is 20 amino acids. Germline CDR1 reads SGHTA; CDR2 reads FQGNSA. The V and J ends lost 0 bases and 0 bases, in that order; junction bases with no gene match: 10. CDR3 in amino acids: CASSLAGPLAGGPNTGELFF. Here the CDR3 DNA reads TGTGCCAGCAGCTTAGCGGGCCCATTAGCGGGGGGACCGAACACCGGGGAGCTGTTTTTT.

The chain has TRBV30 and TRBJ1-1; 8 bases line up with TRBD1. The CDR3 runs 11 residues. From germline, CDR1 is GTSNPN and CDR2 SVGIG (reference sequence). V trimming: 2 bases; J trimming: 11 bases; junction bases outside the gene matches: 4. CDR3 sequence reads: CAWSLRQGAFF. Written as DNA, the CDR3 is TGTGCCTGGAGTCTAAGACAGGGGGCTTTCTTT.

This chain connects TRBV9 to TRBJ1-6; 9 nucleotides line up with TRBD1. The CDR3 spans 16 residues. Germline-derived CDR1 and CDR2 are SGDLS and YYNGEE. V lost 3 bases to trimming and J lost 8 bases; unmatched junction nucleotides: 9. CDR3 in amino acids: CASSGGGGQGHSPLHF. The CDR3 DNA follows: TGTGCCAGCAGCGGTGGGGGGGGACAGGGCCATTCACCCCTCCACTTT.

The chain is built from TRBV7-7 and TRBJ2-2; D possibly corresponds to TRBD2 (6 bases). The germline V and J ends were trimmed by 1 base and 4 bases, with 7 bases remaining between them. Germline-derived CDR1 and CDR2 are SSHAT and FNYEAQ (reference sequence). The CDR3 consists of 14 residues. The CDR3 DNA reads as TGTGCCAGCAGCTTAGTCGGGGGCACCGGGGAGCTGTTTTTT. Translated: CASSLVGGTGELFF.

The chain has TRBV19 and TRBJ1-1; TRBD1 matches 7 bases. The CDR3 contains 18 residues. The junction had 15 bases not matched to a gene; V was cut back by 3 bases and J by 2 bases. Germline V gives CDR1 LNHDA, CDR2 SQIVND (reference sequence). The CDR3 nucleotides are TGTGCCAGTAGTATTTTAAGGACAGGACGGCGTGGAAACACTGAAGCTTTCTTT. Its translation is CASSILRTGRRGNTEAFF.

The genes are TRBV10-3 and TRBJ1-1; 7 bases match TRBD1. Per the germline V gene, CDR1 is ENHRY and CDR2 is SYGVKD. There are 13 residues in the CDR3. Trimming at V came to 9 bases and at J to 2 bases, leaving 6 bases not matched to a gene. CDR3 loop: CAITTGSNTEAFF. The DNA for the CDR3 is TGTGCCATAACGACAGGGAGCAACACTGAAGCTTTCTTT.

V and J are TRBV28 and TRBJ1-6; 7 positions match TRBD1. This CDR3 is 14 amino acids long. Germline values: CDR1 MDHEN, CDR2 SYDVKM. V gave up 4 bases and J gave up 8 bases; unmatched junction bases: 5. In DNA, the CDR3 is TGTGCCAGCAGTTCTACAGGGGTAGATTCACCCCTCCACTTT. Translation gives CASSSTGVDSPLHF.